The 30 T cell receptor beta chains below come from one sample, sequenced in a study of OX40 agonist ivuxolimab in advanced cancers. TCRdb keeps only in-frame clones here, not all; method: immunoSEQ multiplex PCR. The data hold around 9,900 clones, with about 66% observed a single time. The sequences come from CD4+ or CD8+ T cells sorted from blood, collected in a trial of the OX40 agonist ivuxolimab. The receptors were gathered from an adult with an advanced solid tumor such as melanoma, head and neck, liver or kidney cancer.

This clone was picked up a small number of times. The chain links TRBV19 to TRBJ1-2; D remains unclear. The CDR3 extends over 12 amino acids. Germline CDR1 is LNHDA and CDR2 is SQIVND (reference sequence). V lost 6 bases, J lost 7 bases, and 12 bases lay in between. The CDR3 region is CASRLTMSGYTF. The DNA for the CDR3 is TGTGCCAGTAGGCTAACAATGAGTGGCTACACCTTC. Based on the CDR3 plus reference TRBV19 and TRBJ1-2, the full variable domain is DGGITQSPKYLFRKEGQNVTLSCEQNLNHDAMYWYRQDPGQGLRLIYYSQIVNDFQKGDIAEGYSVSREKKESFPLTVTSAQKNPTAFYLCASRLTMSGYTFGSGTRLTVV.

The chain combines TRBV11-2 with TRBJ1-1; D may be TRBD1 (5 bases). The CDR3 runs to 12 residues. Trimming left V 6 bases short and J 7 bases short, with 12 bases between. Germline V CDR1 and CDR2: SGHAT, FQNNGV. The CDR3 sequence is CASSVWGREAFF. Here the CDR3 DNA reads TGTGCCAGCAGTGTTTGGGGCCGTGAAGCTTTCTTT.

The rearrangement links TRBV9 to TRBJ2-4; D gene ambiguous. Trimming removed 0 bases at V and 0 bases at J, with 7 bases between. The CDR3 is 15 amino acids. CDR1 is SGDLS, CDR2 YYNGEE, per germline. The CDR3 loop is CASSVGGLAKNIQYF. CDR3 DNA sequence: TGTGCCAGCAGCGTAGGTGGCCTAGCCAAAAACATTCAGTACTTC.

The table lists this clone with a few counts. The J gene is TRBJ2-3, the V gene TRBV7-9; D remains unclear. This CDR3 has 15 residues. Deletions cut 2 bases from V and 0 bases from J, with 9 bases between. CDR1 and CDR2 from the germline V gene are SEHNR and FQNEAQ (reference sequence). The chain's CDR3 is CASSLSESSTDTQYF. As DNA, the CDR3 is TGTGCCAGCAGCTTATCAGAGTCTAGCACAGATACGCAGTATTTT. The full variable domain, completed using reference TRBV7-9 and TRBJ2-3, is DTGVSQNPRHKITKRGQNVTFRCDPISEHNRLYWYRQTLGQGPEFLTYFQNEAQLEKSRLLSDRFSAERPKGSFSTLEIQRTEQGDSAMYLCASSLSESSTDTQYFGPGTRLTVL.

The chain has TRBV19 and TRBJ2-2; either TRBD1 or TRBD2 may supply D (5 bases each). Trimming removed 7 bases at V and 1 base at J, with 10 bases between. Germline V gene data show CDR1 as LNHDA and CDR2 as SQIVND (reference sequence). The CDR3 covers 14 residues. CDR3 sequence (DNA): TGTGCCAGTAATGAGGGGCAGAACACCGGGGAGCTGTTTTTT. This codes for CASNEGQNTGELFF. Full variable domain (missing parts from reference TRBV19 and TRBJ2-2): DGGITQSPKYLFRKEGQNVTLSCEQNLNHDAMYWYRQDPGQGLRLIYYSQIVNDFQKGDIAEGYSVSREKKESFPLTVTSAQKNPTAFYLCASNEGQNTGELFFGEGSRLTVL.

This clone has a single count. This sequence joins TRBV19 and TRBJ1-6; TRBD1 might be the D (5 bases). Looked up from germline, CDR1 is LNHDA and CDR2 is SQIVND (reference sequence). This CDR3 is 16 amino acids long. V was pared by 6 bases and J by 6 bases, with 18 bases between. The CDR3 loop is CASSTPSGAGNSPLHF. The CDR3 DNA reads as TGTGCCAGTAGCACCCCCTCCGGGGCCGGTAATTCACCCCTCCACTTT. Looking up the rest from reference TRBV19 and TRBJ1-6 gives the full variable domain: DGGITQSPKYLFRKEGQNVTLSCEQNLNHDAMYWYRQDPGQGLRLIYYSQIVNDFQKGDIAEGYSVSREKKESFPLTVTSAQKNPTAFYLCASSTPSGAGNSPLHFGNGTRLTVT.

In the case of this clone: The identical CDR3 is also encoded by other nucleotide sequences in the sample. This sequence joins TRBV5-1 and TRBJ1-1, with 7 bases that match TRBD1. CDR1 is SGHRS, CDR2 YFSETQ, per germline. After removal of 4 bases from V and 0 bases from J, the junction contained 3 bases not matched to a gene. This CDR3 region has 14 residues. CDR3 in DNA: TGCGCCAGCAGCCTTACAGGGGTGAACACTGAAGCTTTCTTT. It codes for CASSLTGVNTEAFF. Full variable domain (rest looked up from reference TRBV5-1 and TRBJ1-1): KAGVTQTPRYLIKTRGQQVTLSCSPISGHRSVSWYQQTPGQGLQFLFEYFSETQRNKGNFPGRFSGRQFSNSRSEMNVSTLELGDSALYLCASSLTGVNTEAFFGQGTRLTVV.

The V call is TRBV21-1, the J call TRBJ2-7. TRBV21-1 is noted as a pseudogene. The CDR3 totals 18 residues. CDR3 nucleotides: TGTGCCAGCAACGAACCGGGACGGTCCTCGCTAGGCGACTACGAGCAGTACTTC. Translated, it gives CASNEPGRSSLGDYEQYF.

CDR3 nucleotide sequence: TGTGCCAGCCTGGACACCGGGGAGCTGTTTTTT. This gives the protein CASLDTGELFF. V usage is TRBV2 and J usage is TRBJ2-2; no reliable D call. This CDR3 comprises 11 residues. CDR1 is SNHLY, CDR2 FYNNEI, per germline. V dropped 8 bases and J dropped 3 bases, with 4 bases sitting between them. Supplemented by reference TRBV2 and TRBJ2-2, the full variable domain reads EPEVTQTPSHQVTQMGQEVILRCVPISNHLYFYWYRQILGQKVEFLVSFYNNEISEKSEIFDDQFSVERPDGSNFTLKIRSTKLEDSAMYFCASLDTGELFFGEGSRLTVL.

Of note for this clone: At one of its ends the junction is not consistent with the germline gene, which may arise from a read error. V is TRBV6-5 and J is TRBJ2-7; 8 bases agree with TRBD1. CDR3 size: 16 residues. From germline, CDR1 is MNHEY and CDR2 SVGAGI. The CDR3 coding sequence is TGTGCCAGCAGGTACACCACAGGGGGTTTCTTACACGAGCAGTGCTTC. Translated: CASRYTTGGFLHEQCF.

V is TRBV6-5 and J is TRBJ2-2; the D is unclear. Germline CDR1 and CDR2: MNHEY and SVGAGI. The V and J ends lost 3 bases and 8 bases respectively, with 7 bases between them. The CDR3 length is 12 residues. CDR3 protein: CASSYLTGELFF. The CDR3 nucleotides read TGTGCCAGCAGTTATTTAACGGGGGAGCTGTTTTTT.

This clone was seen more than once but under ten times. This chain joins TRBV10-3 and TRBJ1-1, with 10 nucleotides matching TRBD1. Per germline, CDR1 ENHRY and CDR2 SYGVKD. CDR3 length equals 16 residues. With 9 bases clipped from V and 0 bases from J, the junction kept 10 bases outside the gene matches. The CDR3 sequence: CAIALGQGQLNTEAFF. The CDR3 region has the DNA TGTGCCATTGCGTTGGGACAGGGGCAATTGAACACTGAAGCTTTCTTT.

The rearrangement links TRBV19 to TRBJ2-1; D is uncertain. Germline V gene sequence: CDR1 LNHDA, CDR2 SQIVND (reference sequence). Trimming took 3 bases from V and 10 from J, leaving 10 bases between them. This CDR3 is built from 12 residues. The DNA of the CDR3 is TGTGCCAGTAGTATGATACGTACCGAGCAGTTCTTC. Protein sequence: CASSMIRTEQFF.

This clone was recorded only once. The rearrangement uses TRBV19 and TRBJ1-2; D uncertain. Germline lookup yields CDR1 LNHDA and CDR2 SQIVND (reference sequence). Trimming pared 3 bases from V and 1 base from J, leaving 3 bases between. The CDR3 has 12 amino acids. The CDR3 spells CASSILNYGYTF. For the CDR3, the DNA is TGTGCCAGTAGTATCCTTAACTATGGCTACACCTTC.

J is TRBJ1-5 and V is TRBV6-1; tentatively, D is TRBD1 (6 bases). Germline assignment: CDR1 MNHNS and CDR2 SASEGT. The CDR3 is 17 amino acids. The ends were cut back, 2 bases at V and 7 bases at J, with 21 bases in the middle. The CDR3, as DNA: TGTGCCAGCAGTGAATACGTACAGGGTGGAGGTATGCAGCCCCAGCATTTT. Its protein product is CASSEYVQGGGMQPQHF.

Within the sample, this clone is medium-sized. This rearrangement joins TRBV19 to TRBJ1-2; D not resolved. The CDR3 sequence is 16 residues long. The ends were cut back, 5 bases at V and 8 bases at J, with 24 bases in the middle. The germline V gene encodes CDR1 LNHDA and CDR2 SQIVND (reference sequence). The CDR3 loop is CASSDLTDPYREGYTF. The DNA for the CDR3 is TGTGCCAGTAGTGATCTCACGGACCCTTATAGAGAGGGCTACACCTTC.

V and J are TRBV27 and TRBJ2-1; no reliable D call. There are 15 residues in the CDR3. The ends were cut back, 7 bases at V and 0 bases at J, with 13 bases in the middle. From germline, CDR1 is MNHEY and CDR2 SMNVEV (reference sequence). In nucleotides, the CDR3 is TGTGCCAGCAACCCAACCGATAGCTCCTACAATGAGCAGTTCTTC. Protein product: CASNPTDSSYNEQFF.

The rearrangement uses TRBV5-6 and TRBJ2-3; D not certain. The CDR3 is 15 amino acids. V dropped 1 base and J dropped 7 bases, with 16 bases sitting between them. Looked up from germline, CDR1 is SGHDT and CDR2 is YYEEEE. The CDR3 loop is CASSLSLGRRNTQYF. The CDR3 DNA follows: TGTGCCAGCAGCTTGTCGTTGGGTCGGCGGAATACGCAGTATTTT.

This clone was found a few times. CDR3 sequence: CASSLDIGAGNEQYF. As DNA, the CDR3 is TGTGCCAGCAGCTTAGATATAGGGGCTGGGAACGAGCAGTACTTC. The chain recombines TRBV11-2 with TRBJ2-7; the D gene is possibly TRBD1 (5 bases). The CDR3 extends over 15 amino acids. V was clipped by 0 bases and J by 5 bases, with 14 bases between them. In germline, CDR1 is SGHAT, CDR2 FQNNGV.

This clone is classed as medium-sized. The chain carries TRBV30 and TRBJ2-3; unclear D gene. The CDR3 length is 13 residues. V gave up 2 bases and J gave up 0 bases, with 6 bases separating them. Germline values: CDR1 GTSNPN, CDR2 SVGIG (reference sequence). The CDR3 bases are TGTGCCTGGAGTCTAACAAGCACAGATACGCAGTATTTT. Protein: CAWSLTSTDTQYF.

The V gene is TRBV19, the J gene TRBJ2-1, with 11 bases aligning to TRBD2. After removal of 5 bases from V and 2 bases from J, the junction contained 14 bases not matched to a gene. CDR1 is LNHDA and CDR2 is SQIVND in the germline V gene (reference sequence). The CDR3 loop spans 19 amino acids. DNA of the CDR3: TGTGCCAGTAGTTCTTCATCATATCTTAGCGGGAGGGCCTACAATGAGCAGTTCTTC. Amino acid sequence: CASSSSSYLSGRAYNEQFF.

About this clone itself: The same CDR3 is also encoded by other DNA sequences in this sample. This sequence joins TRBV27 and TRBJ1-5; 7 nucleotides agree with TRBD1. The V gene's germline CDR1 is MNHEY and CDR2 SMNVEV (reference sequence). This CDR3 contains 16 residues. With 6 bases clipped from V and 6 bases from J, the junction kept 14 bases outside the gene matches. DNA of the CDR3: TGTGCCAGCAGCCCGACTGCGGACAGGCTTCTTCAGCCCCAGCATTTT. Its translation: CASSPTADRLLQPQHF.

This clone occurred once. The chain has TRBV6-6 and TRBJ1-1; possibly TRBD1 for D (5 bases). This CDR3 has 14 amino acids. V was cut by 8 bases and J by 1 base, with 14 bases left in between. Germline V CDR1 and CDR2: MNHNY, SVGAGI (reference sequence). The DNA for the CDR3 is TGTGCCAGCGGGGCAGGGTTGGGGAACACTGAAGCTTTCTTT. It codes for CASGAGLGNTEAFF.

The V and J genes are TRBV27 and TRBJ2-2, with D uncertain. V gave up 1 base and J gave up 1 base, with 4 bases separating them. This CDR3 has 14 residues. CDR1 MNHEY and CDR2 SMNVEV come from the germline V gene (reference sequence). This CDR3 reads CASSLFRNTGELFF. The CDR3 coding sequence is TGTGCCAGCAGTTTATTCAGGAACACCGGGGAGCTGTTTTTT.

The CDR3 is CASSQGGQAGNTIYF. The CDR3 bases are TGCGCCAGCAGCCAAGGCGGACAGGCTGGAAACACCATATATTTT. The genes are TRBV4-1 and TRBJ1-3, with 7 bases matching TRBD1. The CDR3 has 15 amino acids. V trimming: 1 base; J trimming: 2 bases; junction bases outside the gene matches: 2. Germline V lookup: CDR1 MGHRA, CDR2 YSYEKL.

V gene TRBV5-5 combines with J gene TRBJ2-1, with 10 positions matching TRBD2. After removal of 7 bases from V and 8 bases from J, the junction contained 9 bases not matched to a gene. Per germline, CDR1 SGHKS and CDR2 YYEKEE (reference sequence). The CDR3 totals 14 residues. CDR3 sequence reads: CASHLAGEFYEQFF. The CDR3 DNA reads TGTGCCAGCCACCTAGCGGGAGAGTTCTATGAGCAGTTCTTC. The full variable domain, with the rest looked up from reference TRBV5-5 and TRBJ2-1, is DAGVTQSPTHLIKTRGQQVTLRCSPISGHKSVSWYQQVLGQGPQFIFQYYEKEERGRGNFPDRFSARQFPNYSSELNVNALLLGDSALYLCASHLAGEFYEQFFGPGTRLTVL.

The gene calls are TRBV19 and TRBJ1-1; a weak D match, TRBD1 (6 bases). The CDR3 consists of 14 residues. The V gene's germline CDR1 is LNHDA and CDR2 SQIVND (reference sequence). V lost 1 base to trimming and J lost 4 bases, with 10 bases between them. The CDR3 sequence: CASSIGRGATEAFF. CDR3 nucleotide sequence: TGTGCCAGTAGTATAGGTCGGGGGGCCACTGAAGCTTTCTTT.

This clone was counted a few times. The chain recombines TRBV7-4 with TRBJ2-1; D gene unclear. Trimming took off 6 bases at V and 8 bases at J, with 14 bases between the two ends. The CDR3 length is 13 residues. CDR1 and CDR2 (germline): SGHVT, SQSDAQ. CDR3 protein: CASRSPPDYEQFF. CDR3 in DNA: TGTGCCAGCAGGTCCCCCCCGGATTATGAGCAGTTCTTC.

V gene TRBV4-3 combines with J gene TRBJ2-3, with D unresolved. Per germline, CDR1 LGHNA and CDR2 YSLEER. The CDR3 contains 16 residues. Trimming left V 0 bases short and J 2 bases short, with 12 bases between. CDR3 sequence reads: CASSQDWVASTDTQYF. Here the CDR3 DNA reads TGCGCCAGCAGCCAAGACTGGGTCGCGTCCACAGATACGCAGTATTTT.

V gene TRBV5-5 combines with J gene TRBJ2-7, with D unclear. V was clipped by 0 bases and J by 4 bases, with 14 bases between them. The length of the CDR3 is 15 residues. Per the germline V gene, CDR1 is SGHKS and CDR2 is YYEKEE (reference sequence). The CDR3 loop reads CASSLEDSRFYEQYF. CDR3 DNA: TGTGCCAGCAGCTTGGAGGATTCCAGGTTTTACGAGCAGTACTTC.